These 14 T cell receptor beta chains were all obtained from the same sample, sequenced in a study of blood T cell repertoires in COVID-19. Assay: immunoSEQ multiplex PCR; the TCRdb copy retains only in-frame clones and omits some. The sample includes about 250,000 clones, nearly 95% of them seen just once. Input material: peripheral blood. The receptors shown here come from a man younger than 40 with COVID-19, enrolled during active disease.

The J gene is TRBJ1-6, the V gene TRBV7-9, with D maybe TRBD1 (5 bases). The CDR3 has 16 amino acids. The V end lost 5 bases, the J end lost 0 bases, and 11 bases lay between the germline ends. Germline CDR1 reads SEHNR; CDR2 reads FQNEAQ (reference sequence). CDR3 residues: CASSVQGSSYNSPLHF. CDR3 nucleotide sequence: TGTGCCAGCAGCGTCCAGGGTAGCTCCTATAATTCACCCCTCCACTTT.

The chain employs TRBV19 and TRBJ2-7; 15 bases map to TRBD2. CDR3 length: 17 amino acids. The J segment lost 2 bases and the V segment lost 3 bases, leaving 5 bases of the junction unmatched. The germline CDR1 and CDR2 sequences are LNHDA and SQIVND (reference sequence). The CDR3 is CASSIAGTSGGTYEQYF. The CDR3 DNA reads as TGTGCCAGTAGTATCGCGGGGACTAGCGGGGGGACCTACGAGCAGTACTTC.

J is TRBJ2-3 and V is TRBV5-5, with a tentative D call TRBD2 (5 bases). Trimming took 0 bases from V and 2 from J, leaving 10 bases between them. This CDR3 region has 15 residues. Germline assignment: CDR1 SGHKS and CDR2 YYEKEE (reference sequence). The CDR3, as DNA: TGTGCCAGCAGCTTGGGCCCCGACTACACAGATACGCAGTATTTT. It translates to CASSLGPDYTDTQYF.

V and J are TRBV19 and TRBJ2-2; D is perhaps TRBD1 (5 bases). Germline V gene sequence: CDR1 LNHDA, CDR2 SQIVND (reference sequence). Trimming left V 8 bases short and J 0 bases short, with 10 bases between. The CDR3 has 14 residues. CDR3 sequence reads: CASFGHTNTGELFF. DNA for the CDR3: TGTGCCAGTTTTGGACATACGAACACCGGGGAGCTGTTTTTT.

The CDR3 nucleotides are TGCGCCAGCAGCCAAGAGGCGGCGAATCAGCCCCAGCATTTT. The encoded protein is CASSQEAANQPQHF. The genes are TRBV4-1 and TRBJ1-5; no clear D gene. CDR3 length: 14 residues. The V end lost 0 bases, the J end lost 4 bases, and 7 bases lay between the germline ends. The germline gives CDR1 MGHRA, CDR2 YSYEKL.

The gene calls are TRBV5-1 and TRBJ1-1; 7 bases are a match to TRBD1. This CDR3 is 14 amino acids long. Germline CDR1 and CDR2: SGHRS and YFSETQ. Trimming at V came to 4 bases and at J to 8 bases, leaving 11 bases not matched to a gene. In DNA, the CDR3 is TGCGCCAGCAGCCCCTCCGGGGACAGAGCCGAAGCTTTCTTT. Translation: CASSPSGDRAEAFF.

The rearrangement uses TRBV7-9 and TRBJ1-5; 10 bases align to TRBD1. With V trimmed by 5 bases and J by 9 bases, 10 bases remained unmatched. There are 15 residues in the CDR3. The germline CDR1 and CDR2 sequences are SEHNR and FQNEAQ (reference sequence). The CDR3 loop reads CASSPGQGGDTPQHF. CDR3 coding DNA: TGTGCCAGCAGCCCAGGACAGGGGGGGGATACGCCCCAGCATTTT.

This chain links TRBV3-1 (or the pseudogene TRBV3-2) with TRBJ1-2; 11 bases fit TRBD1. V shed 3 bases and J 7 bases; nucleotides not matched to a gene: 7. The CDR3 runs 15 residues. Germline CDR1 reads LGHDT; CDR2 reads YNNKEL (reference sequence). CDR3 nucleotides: TGTGCCAGCAGCCATTACGGACAGGGGGCGAGTGGCTACACCTTC. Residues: CASSHYGQGASGYTF.

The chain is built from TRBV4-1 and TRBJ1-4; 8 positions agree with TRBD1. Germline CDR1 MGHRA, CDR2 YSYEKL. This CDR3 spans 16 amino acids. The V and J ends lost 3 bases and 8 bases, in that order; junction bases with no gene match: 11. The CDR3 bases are TGCGCCAGCAGCCAGCCGGGACAGGCGGTGGGGGAAAAACTGTTTTTT. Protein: CASSQPGQAVGEKLFF.

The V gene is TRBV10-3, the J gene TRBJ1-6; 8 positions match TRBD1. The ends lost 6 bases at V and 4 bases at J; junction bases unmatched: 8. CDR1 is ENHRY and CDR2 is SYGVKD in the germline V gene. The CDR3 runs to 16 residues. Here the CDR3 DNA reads TGTGCCATCAGGTCCGGGACAGGTTTTTATAATTCACCCCTCCACTTT. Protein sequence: CAIRSGTGFYNSPLHF.

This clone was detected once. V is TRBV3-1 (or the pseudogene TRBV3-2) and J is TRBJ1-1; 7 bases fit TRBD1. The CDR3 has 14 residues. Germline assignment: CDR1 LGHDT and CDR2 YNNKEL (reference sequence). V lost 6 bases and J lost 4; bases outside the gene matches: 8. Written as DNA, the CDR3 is TGTGCCAGCAGTCACGACAGGGTGGTCACTGAAGCTTTCTTT. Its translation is CASSHDRVVTEAFF.

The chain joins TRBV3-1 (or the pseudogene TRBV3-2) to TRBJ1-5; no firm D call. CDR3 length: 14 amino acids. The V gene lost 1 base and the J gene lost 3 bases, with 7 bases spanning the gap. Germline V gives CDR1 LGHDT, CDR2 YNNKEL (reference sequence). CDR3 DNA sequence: TGTGCCAGCAGCCAAGCTACCGACAATCAGCCCCAGCATTTT. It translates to CASSQATDNQPQHF.

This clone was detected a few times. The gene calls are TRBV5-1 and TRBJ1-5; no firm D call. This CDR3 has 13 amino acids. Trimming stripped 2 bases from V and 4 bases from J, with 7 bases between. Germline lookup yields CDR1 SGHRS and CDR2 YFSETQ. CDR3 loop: CASSLYTNQPQHF. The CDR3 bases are TGCGCCAGCAGCTTATACACGAATCAGCCCCAGCATTTT.

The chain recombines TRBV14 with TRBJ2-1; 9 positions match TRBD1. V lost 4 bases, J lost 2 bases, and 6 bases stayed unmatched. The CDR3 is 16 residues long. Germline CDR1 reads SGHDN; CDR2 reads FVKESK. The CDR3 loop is CASSRFRDRAYNEQFF. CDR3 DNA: TGTGCCAGCAGCCGATTCCGGGACAGGGCCTACAATGAGCAGTTCTTC.